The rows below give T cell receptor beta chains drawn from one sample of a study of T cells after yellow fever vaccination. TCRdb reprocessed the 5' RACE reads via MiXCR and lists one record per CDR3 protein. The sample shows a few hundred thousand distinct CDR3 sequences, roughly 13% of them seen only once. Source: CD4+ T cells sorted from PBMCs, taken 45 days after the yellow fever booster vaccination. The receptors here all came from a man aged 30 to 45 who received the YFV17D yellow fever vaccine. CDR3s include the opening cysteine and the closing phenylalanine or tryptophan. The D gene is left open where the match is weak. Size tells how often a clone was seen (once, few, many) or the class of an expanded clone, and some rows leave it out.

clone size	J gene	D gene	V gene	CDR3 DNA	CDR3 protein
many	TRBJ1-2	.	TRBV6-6	TGTGCCAGTCTAAGAGGGGACTACTATGGCTACACCTTC	CASLRGDYYGYTF
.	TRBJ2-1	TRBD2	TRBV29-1	TGCAGCGCGAACCCTAGCGGGAGGTACAATGAGCAGTTCTTC	CSANPSGRYNEQFF
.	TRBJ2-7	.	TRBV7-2	TGTGCCAGCAGCCCCAACGGCTACGAGCAGTACTTC	CASSPNGYEQYF
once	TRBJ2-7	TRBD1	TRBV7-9	TGTGCCAGCAGCTTAGTTCAGGGGGCGCGGGACGAGCAGTACTTC	CASSLVQGARDEQYF
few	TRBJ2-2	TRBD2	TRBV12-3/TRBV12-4	TGTGCCAGCAGCAAAGTAGCGGGAGCGTTCTCCGGGGAGCTGTTTTTT	CASSKVAGAFSGELFF
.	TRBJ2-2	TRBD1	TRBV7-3	TGTGCCAGCAGCTCAGGACAGGTTCACGGCGGGGAGCTGTTTTTT	CASSSGQVHGGELFF
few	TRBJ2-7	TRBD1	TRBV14	TGTGCCAGCAGCCAAGACCCCGGACAGGCCTACGAGCAGTACTTC	CASSQDPGQAYEQYF
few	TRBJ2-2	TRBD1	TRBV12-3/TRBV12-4	TGTGCCAGCACCTTGCACAGGGGGGAGGCCGGGGAGCTGTTTTTT	CASTLHRGEAGELFF
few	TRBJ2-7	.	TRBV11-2	TGTGCCAGCAGGAGGCAGGACCGATACGAGCAGTACTTC	CASRRQDRYEQYF
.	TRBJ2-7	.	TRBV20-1	TGCAGTGCTAGCGGGACTGCCTACGAGCAGTACTTC	CSASGTAYEQYF
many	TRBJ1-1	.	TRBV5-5	TGTGCCAGCAGCTTGGTGAACACTGAAGCTTTCTTT	CASSLVNTEAFF
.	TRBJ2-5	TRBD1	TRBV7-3	TGTGCCAGCAGCTTGGGCATTGGGACAGCCTACCAAGAGACCCAGTACTTC	CASSLGIGTAYQETQYF
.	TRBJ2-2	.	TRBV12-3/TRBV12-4	TGTGCCAGCAGTTTTAGGTCAGGGCCTTCCGGGGAGCTGTTTTTT	CASSFRSGPSGELFF
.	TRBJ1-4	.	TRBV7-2	TGTGCCAGCAGCTTTTTTGGAGGGGGGGGTGGTGAAAAACTGTTTTTT	CASSFFGGGGGEKLFF
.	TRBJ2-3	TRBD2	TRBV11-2	TGTGCCAGCAGCTCCAACCTATTAGCGGGAGGACGAGCAGATACGCAGTATTTT	CASSSNLLAGGRADTQYF
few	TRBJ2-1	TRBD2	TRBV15	TGTGCCACCAGCAATCTAGCGGGGGGAGGCAATGAGCAGTTCTTC	CATSNLAGGGNEQFF
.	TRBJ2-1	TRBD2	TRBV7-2	TGTGCCAGCAGCTCGGGAGGTTCTACCTTCTACAATGAGCAGTTCTTC	CASSSGGSTFYNEQFF
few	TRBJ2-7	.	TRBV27	TGTGCCAGCAGTTTTATCCCCAGGAGCGAGCAGTACTTC	CASSFIPRSEQYF
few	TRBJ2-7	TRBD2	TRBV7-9	TGTGCCAGCAGCTTCCCGGGACTAGCGGGAGGCGAGCAGTACTTC	CASSFPGLAGGEQYF
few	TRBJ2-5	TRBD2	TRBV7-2	TGTGCCAGCAGCTGGTATAGCGGGAGCGAGACCCAGTACTTC	CASSWYSGSETQYF
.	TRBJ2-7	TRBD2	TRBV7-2	TGTGCCAGCAGCTCTCTAGCGGGCCCCTCCTACGAGCAGTACTTC	CASSSLAGPSYEQYF
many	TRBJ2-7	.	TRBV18	TGTGCCAGCTCACTCTCCCTTGGGGACGAGCAGTACTTC	CASSLSLGDEQYF
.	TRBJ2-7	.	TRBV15	TGTGCCACCAGCAGGATAACCGGCCCTTACGAGCAGTACTTC	CATSRITGPYEQYF
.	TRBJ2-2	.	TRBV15	TGTGCCACCAGCGGTGGCTCAGGCGCGGGGAACACCGGGGAGCTGTTTTTT	CATSGGSGAGNTGELFF
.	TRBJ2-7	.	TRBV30	TGTGCCTGGAGTCCCCCGAAGGGGGGTCACTTCTACGAGCAGTACTTC	CAWSPPKGGHFYEQYF
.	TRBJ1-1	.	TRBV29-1	TGCAGCGTTGTCGACCGACAAGCGGACACTGAAGCTTTCTTT	CSVVDRQADTEAFF
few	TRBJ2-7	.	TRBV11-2	TGTGCCAGCAGCTTAGATTGGGCGGGACACTACGAGCAGTACTTC	CASSLDWAGHYEQYF
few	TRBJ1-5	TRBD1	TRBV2	TGTGCCAGCAGTTCCGGGACAGGGGTTCAGCCCCAGCATTTT	CASSSGTGVQPQHF
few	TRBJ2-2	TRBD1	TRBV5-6	TGTGCCAGCAGTCTACAGGGGCCGGCCGGGGAGCTGTTTTTT	CASSLQGPAGELFF
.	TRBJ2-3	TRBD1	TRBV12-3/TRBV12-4	TGTGCCAGCAGTTCAGGGGGCAACAGGGGCACAGATACGCAGTATTTT	CASSSGGNRGTDTQYF
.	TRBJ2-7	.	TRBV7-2	TGTGCCAGCACCATAGGGGGAGAGCAGTACTTC	CASTIGGEQYF
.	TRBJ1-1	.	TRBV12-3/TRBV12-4	TGTGCCAGCAGTTTCGGGCAGGGCTTAGATGAAGCTTTCTTT	CASSFGQGLDEAFF
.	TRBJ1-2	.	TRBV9	TGTGCCAGCAGCTCTGACAGGAACTATGGCTACACCTTC	CASSSDRNYGYTF
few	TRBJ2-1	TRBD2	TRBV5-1	TGCGCCAGCAGCTCGGGGCTAGCGGAAACCGGTGAGCAGTTCTTC	CASSSGLAETGEQFF
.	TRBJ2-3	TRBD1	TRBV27	TGTGCCAGCAGCCCGTTCCAGGGGGCGAGCGATACGCAGTATTTT	CASSPFQGASDTQYF
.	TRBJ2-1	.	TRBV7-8	TGTGCCAGCAGCCCCCCCCTCAGAGATAAGAGGAGTGATGAGCAGTTCTTC	CASSPPLRDKRSDEQFF
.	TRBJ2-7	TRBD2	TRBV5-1	TGCGCCAGCAGGCCCCATCCACTAGCGGGAGGTTCCTACGAGCAGTACTTC	CASRPHPLAGGSYEQYF
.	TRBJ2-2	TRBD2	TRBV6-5	TGTGCCAGCAGTTACGCTGGGGCTAGCGGGAACACCGGGGAGCTGTTTTTT	CASSYAGASGNTGELFF
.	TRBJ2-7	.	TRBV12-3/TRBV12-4	TGTGCCAGCAGTTCCCGCCCAGGGAGCGGCTACGAGCAGTACTTC	CASSSRPGSGYEQYF
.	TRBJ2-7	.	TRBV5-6	TGTGCCAGCAGCTTTTTTATAGCCAGCCCCTACGAGCAGTACTTC	CASSFFIASPYEQYF
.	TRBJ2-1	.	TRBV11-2	TGTGCCAGCAGCCGAGGACAGATTCTTTCCTACAATGAGCAGTTCTTC	CASSRGQILSYNEQFF
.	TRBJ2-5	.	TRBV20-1	TGCAGTGCTAGAGCAGTGGCGGGGAAAGAGACCCAGTACTTC	CSARAVAGKETQYF
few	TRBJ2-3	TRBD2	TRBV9	TGTGCCAGCAGCGTCTCTAGCGGGATCACAGATACGCAGTATTTT	CASSVSSGITDTQYF
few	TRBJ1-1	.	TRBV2	TGTGCCAGCAATCAAGGGGTGGGGGGAGGCGGCACTGAAGCTTTCTTT	CASNQGVGGGGTEAFF
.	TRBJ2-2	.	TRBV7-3	TGTGCCAGCAGCCCTCTGCCAGGGGCGAACACCGGGGAGCTGTTTTTT	CASSPLPGANTGELFF
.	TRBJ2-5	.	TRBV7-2	TGTGCCAGCAGCCGGATGCACCAAGAGACCCAGTACTTC	CASSRMHQETQYF
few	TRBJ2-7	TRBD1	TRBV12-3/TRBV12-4	TGTGCCAGCAACCAACGACAGGGTGGCGAGCAGTACTTC	CASNQRQGGEQYF
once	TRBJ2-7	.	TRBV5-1	TGCGCCAGCAGCTTGTACCTTAACGACGAGCAGTACTTC	CASSLYLNDEQYF
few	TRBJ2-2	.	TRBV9	TGTGCCAGCAGCGCCCTCAGTACCGGGGAGCTGTTTTTT	CASSALSTGELFF
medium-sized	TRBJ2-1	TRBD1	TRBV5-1	TGCGCCAGCAGGAAGGGACAGAACAATGAGCAGTTCTTC	CASRKGQNNEQFF
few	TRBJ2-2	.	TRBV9	TGTGCCAGCAGCGTAGCTCCAGCGGTCACCGGGGAGCTGTTTTTT	CASSVAPAVTGELFF
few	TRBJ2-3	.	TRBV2	TGTGCCAGCAACCAAAGGGGGGGGCCCGATACGCAGTATTTT	CASNQRGGPDTQYF
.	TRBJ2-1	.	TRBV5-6	TGTGCCAGCAGCCGAGAGAGGCATGAGCAGTTCTTC	CASSRERHEQFF
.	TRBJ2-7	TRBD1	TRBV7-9	TGTGCCAGCATCCCCGGGACAGTCGGCGGCGAGCAGTACTTC	CASIPGTVGGEQYF